The T cell receptor beta chain under discussion was sequenced for a study of blood T cell repertoires in COVID-19 (dated by TCRdb to the early 2020s). For the study in its entirety: Samples covering the acute and convalescent phases of COVID-19 were provided by collaborators in the United States, Italy and Spain. The material from the prospective study consisted of cDNA or gDNA derived from T cells, B-cell-depleted T cells, or PBMCs. Subjects who had been exposed to COVID-19, were actively infected with it, or had recovered from it provided the deeply sampled blood TCRbeta repertoires that made up the dataset. The repertoires were released in a freely available public database intended as a resource for research on the immune response to SARS-CoV-2. The samples were drawn from the first 160 participants of the ongoing ImmuneRACE study and from 950 to 1,500 subjects provided by 6 global collaborators. The sample metadata nearly always contained a de-identified subject ID, COVID-19 status, age in years and sex. HLA class I and class II types, where available, came from metadata supplied by the sample provider rather than from assay-based typing. Study-wide conclusions, independent of this receptor: The quantity of clinical and demographic metadata differed by source and by participant and was supplied without curation.

TCRbeta CDR3 regions were amplified from genomic DNA using the immunoSEQ Assay, a bias-controlled multiplex PCR. Turning to the authors' computational methods: Nucleated cell counts per sample were estimated from amplification of reference gene primers within the assay. To quantify the absolute abundance of each unique TCRbeta CDR3 rearrangement, sequence reads were collapsed and filtered. For each sample, productive Simpson clonality was calculated as the square root of Simpson's diversity index across productive rearrangements. TCRdb limited this immuneACCESS table to in-frame rearrangements with V and J called. A share of clones is missing; checked studies link under half to unresolved V genes, and the rest is unexplained. The V and J calls and clone size come from that table; D and trimming were worked out from the DNA. Recorded for this sample are 140,000 to 150,000 clones; just under 80% of them occurred a single time. Jointly, the top ten make up more than 1.5% of the sample.

Each collaborating institution followed its own protocols to collect whole blood in K2EDTA tubes. For TCRbeta analysis, collaborators shipped samples in one of three forms: frozen whole blood, isolated PBMCs, or DNA extracted from either of those sample types. The cysteine opens and the phenylalanine closes a CDR3 of 15 amino acids. CDR3 DNA only is kept here, 45 bases in frame from base 1. The germline V gene encodes CDR1 LNHDA and CDR2 SQIVND (reference sequence). Clipping removes 5 bases from V and 1 base from J, with 2 as the unmatched junction base count. A word on this clone: The antigen it recognizes is unknown. Per-nucleotide qualities are absent, and no much larger clonotype sits a single base away.

The clonotype originates from a woman aged 55-75 years with acute or convalescent COVID-19. The sample taken for sequencing was peripheral blood. This sequence uses TRBV19 and TRBJ2-7; 13 of the junction bases match TRBD2. The CDR3 is CASSLLAGGSYEQYF. In nucleotides, the sequence is TGTGCCAGTAGTCTACTAGCGGGAGGGTCCTACGAGCAGTACTTC.